This is a list of T cell receptor beta chains from one sample in a study of OX40 agonist ivuxolimab in advanced cancers. The data were produced by immunoSEQ multiplex PCR, yet TCRdb's version contains in-frame clones alone and is incomplete. The data show 35,000 or so clones, less than 85% seen once. The sequencing used CD4+ or CD8+ T cells sorted from blood, collected in a trial of the OX40 agonist ivuxolimab. These receptors all come from an adult with an advanced solid tumor such as melanoma, head and neck, liver or kidney cancer. Both conserved end residues are part of each CDR3. A D gene is named only where the DNA matches it firmly. Clone size is given for some rows only: seen once, a few or many times, or a class if the clone is expanded.

TRBD1	TRBV6-5	NA	TRBJ1-2	CASSFGTELGYTF	TGTGCCAGCAGTTTCGGGACAGAACTAGGCTACACCTTC
NA	TRBV5-6	NA	TRBJ1-3	CASSWGPSSGNTIYF	TGTGCCAGCAGCTGGGGACCGTCCTCTGGAAACACCATATATTTT
TRBD2	TRBV7-2	NA	TRBJ2-7	CASTYGGGGRNEQYF	TGTGCCAGCACCTATGGAGGCGGGGGGCGCAACGAGCAGTACTTC
TRBD1	TRBV6-7	once	TRBJ1-4	CASSYFPLRQGNEKLFF	TGTGCCAGCAGTTACTTCCCTCTTAGACAGGGTAATGAAAAACTGTTTTTT
TRBD1	TRBV4-1	NA	TRBJ1-1	CASSQTGNTEAFF	TGCGCCAGCAGCCAGACAGGGAATACTGAAGCTTTCTTT
NA	TRBV29-1	NA	TRBJ2-3	CSAGNTDTQYF	TGCAGCGCCGGGAACACAGATACGCAGTATTTT
NA	TRBV4-1	NA	TRBJ2-1	CASSPGRGVGNEQFF	TGCGCCAGCAGTCCCGGTAGGGGAGTGGGTAATGAGCAGTTCTTC
NA	TRBV6-1	once	TRBJ1-2	CASSEALAGYGYTF	TGTGCCAGCAGTGAAGCTCTGGCAGGTTATGGCTACACCTTC
TRBD2	TRBV29-1	NA	TRBJ2-7	CSVEVLVAGEGEQYF	TGCAGCGTTGAGGTATTGGTAGCGGGAGAGGGCGAGCAGTACTTC
NA	TRBV19	NA	TRBJ1-4	CASSIVRPTNEKLFF	TGTGCCAGTAGTATAGTCAGGCCAACTAATGAAAAACTGTTTTTT
NA	TRBV6-6	NA	TRBJ2-1	CASSYSLGGDEQFF	TGTGCCAGCAGTTACTCCCTTGGTGGAGATGAGCAGTTCTTC
NA	TRBV7-7	NA	TRBJ2-3	CASSLEISSTDTQYF	TGTGCCAGCAGCTTAGAAATCTCTAGCACAGATACGCAGTATTTT
NA	TRBV28	NA	TRBJ2-1	CASSPGLHYNEQFF	TGTGCCAGCAGCCCCGGGCTTCATTACAATGAGCAGTTCTTC
NA	TRBV21-1	NA	TRBJ1-3	CASSAVYRASTGNTIYF	TGTGCCAGCAGCGCGGTATACAGGGCTTCAACGGGAAACACCATATATTTT
TRBD1	TRBV7-2	NA	TRBJ1-5	CASSSSPTGANSNQPQHF	TGTGCCAGCAGCTCATCACCGACAGGGGCGAATAGCAATCAGCCCCAGCATTTT
NA	TRBV27	NA	TRBJ2-6	CASSSTPGSGANVLTF	TGTGCCAGCAGTTCCACCCCCGGCTCTGGGGCCAACGTCCTGACTTTC
TRBD1	TRBV6-6	many	TRBJ1-1	CASRPTGVGEAFF	TGTGCCAGCAGGCCCACAGGGGTTGGGGAAGCTTTCTTT
NA	TRBV11-1	NA	TRBJ2-3	CASSLGSLGRGTDTQYF	TGTGCCAGCAGTCTAGGCTCTCTGGGTCGGGGCACAGATACGCAGTATTTT
NA	TRBV28	medium-sized	TRBJ2-1	CASSLINEQFF	TGTGCCAGCAGTTTAATCAATGAGCAGTTCTTC
NA	TRBV5-5	few	TRBJ1-3	CANLIRTLRNTIYF	TGTGCCAACCTAATTAGGACGCTCAGAAACACCATATATTTT
NA	TRBV7-6	NA	TRBJ1-4	CASSSDSYNEKLFF	TGTGCCAGCAGCAGCGACAGTTATAATGAAAAACTGTTTTTT
TRBD2	TRBV19	NA	TRBJ2-7	CASSGTSGPQSSYEQYF	TGTGCCAGTAGCGGGACTAGCGGGCCCCAGAGCTCCTACGAGCAGTACTTC
NA	TRBV30	NA	TRBJ1-1	CAWSVGGSTEAFF	TGTGCCTGGAGTGTAGGGGGGTCCACTGAAGCTTTCTTT
TRBD2	TRBV28	NA	TRBJ2-1	CASSFKGLAYNEQFF	TGTGCCAGCAGTTTCAAGGGACTAGCCTACAATGAGCAGTTCTTC
TRBD2	TRBV11-2	NA	TRBJ2-1	CASSSPSSGRPNEQFF	TGTGCCAGCAGCTCTCCGAGTAGCGGGAGACCCAATGAGCAGTTCTTC
NA	TRBV27	NA	TRBJ2-3	CASSSADTQYF	TGTGCCAGCAGTTCGGCAGATACGCAGTATTTT
TRBD2	TRBV2	NA	TRBJ2-3	CASSKLAGSPDTQYF	TGTGCCAGCAGTAAACTAGCGGGGAGCCCAGATACGCAGTATTTT
NA	TRBV29-1	NA	TRBJ2-7	CSVEGIGSYEQYF	TGCAGCGTTGAGGGAATCGGTAGCTACGAGCAGTACTTC
NA	TRBV7-9	NA	TRBJ1-2	CASSFDSGPYGYTF	TGTGCCAGCAGCTTCGACTCCGGCCCCTATGGCTACACCTTC
TRBD1	TRBV18	NA	TRBJ1-5	CASSPRDRADQPQHF	TGTGCCAGCTCACCCCGGGACAGGGCGGATCAGCCCCAGCATTTT
TRBD2	TRBV28	NA	TRBJ2-5	CASRWGLAGEETQYF	TGTGCCAGCAGATGGGGACTAGCGGGAGAGGAGACCCAGTACTTC
TRBD2	TRBV7-6	NA	TRBJ2-7	CASSLANPGGGSAIPYEQYF	TGTGCCAGCAGCTTAGCGAACCCTGGGGGAGGGTCGGCCATTCCCTACGAGCAGTACTTC
NA	TRBV27	NA	TRBJ2-1	CASSFSRMSVNEQFF	TGTGCCAGCAGTTTTTCTAGAATGTCGGTCAATGAGCAGTTCTTC
NA	TRBV7-9	NA	TRBJ2-5	CASSPHQGGQETQYF	TGTGCCAGCAGCCCCCACCAGGGAGGTCAAGAGACCCAGTACTTC
NA	TRBV28	NA	TRBJ2-7	CASSKGGGYEQYF	TGTGCCAGCAGTAAGGGTGGTGGATACGAGCAGTACTTC
NA	TRBV5-6	NA	TRBJ2-5	CASSKGPTYQETQYF	TGTGCCAGCAGCAAGGGACCAACGTACCAAGAGACCCAGTACTTC
NA	TRBV7-2	NA	TRBJ2-3	CASSDPTITDTQYF	TGTGCCAGCAGCGACCCGACTATCACAGATACGCAGTATTTT